This T cell receptor (beta chain) was sequenced for a study of cytomegalovirus exposure and HLA in healthy donors. Study outcomes and limitations: Common viral pathogens seemed to be connected with several of the most significant clusters, according to a later analysis. Within a later analysis, the majority of CMV-associated TCR beta chains appeared HLA-restricted.

CDR3 length: 14 amino acids. The germline V and J ends were trimmed by 8 bases and 4 bases, with 17 bases remaining between them. CDR1 is MNHEY and CDR2 is SVGAGI in the germline V gene. Both 60 Vbeta primers and 13 Jbeta primers went into the PCR. The table came from immunoSEQ multiplex PCR; TCRdb's copy has only in-frame clones and leaves some out. The profile shows about 120,000 clones, 77% of them singletons. In the case of this clone: The antigen remains undetermined.

This receptor was obtained from a man aged 35 to 55 in good health and CMV-seropositive. Sequences were obtained from PBMCs. The chain links TRBV6-5 to TRBJ1-1; no clear D gene. The CDR3 nucleotides read TGTGCCAGCTGGGAGGCAACTTGGGGCACTGAAGCTTTCTTT. Residues: CASWEATWGTEAFF.